The next 5 T cell receptor beta chains were all read from a single sample in a study of shared T cell receptors in the human thymus. Profiled with immunoSEQ multiplex PCR; TCRdb holds only in-frame clones, not every one. The profile shows some 640,000 clones, around 87% of them singletons. The same sample was also used in a study of human thymus T cells.

The sequenced sample was thymocytes. Receptor source: a boy under two years old with a congenital heart defect.

The chain joins TRBV9 to TRBJ2-3, with no clear D. Trimming removed 3 bases at V and 2 bases at J, with 7 bases between. Germline V gene data show CDR1 as SGDLS and CDR2 as YYNGEE. This CDR3 has 13 amino acids. This chain's CDR3 is CASSAEATDTQYF. In DNA, the CDR3 is TGTGCCAGCAGCGCCGAAGCCACAGATACGCAGTATTTT.

The chain employs TRBV28 and TRBJ2-1; TRBD2 aligns across 14 bases. The CDR3 spans 14 residues. The trim removed 6 bases at V and 13 bases at J, leaving 8 bases unmatched. Germline lookup yields CDR1 MDHEN and CDR2 SYDVKM. DNA of the CDR3: TGTGCCAGCAGCCCGACTAGCGGGGGGGCGGGTCAGTTCTTC. It is translated as CASSPTSGGAGQFF. The full variable domain, its missing parts supplied by reference TRBV28 and TRBJ2-1, is DVKVTQSSRYLVKRTGEKVFLECVQDMDHENMFWYRQDPGLGLRLIYFSYDVKMKEKGDIPEGYSVSREKKERFSLILESASTNQTSMYLCASSPTSGGAGQFFGPGTRLTVL.

This sequence joins TRBV19 and TRBJ2-1; D is possibly TRBD2 (6 bases). CDR1 is LNHDA, CDR2 SQIVND, per germline (reference sequence). The CDR3 is made up of 16 amino acids. The ends were cut back, 7 bases at V and 7 bases at J, with 23 bases in the middle. CDR3 bases: TGTGCCAGTACCTTTTTCCGGACTAAGGATGAGAATGAGCAGTTCTTC. Its translation is CASTFFRTKDENEQFF. The full variable domain, completed using reference TRBV19 and TRBJ2-1, is DGGITQSPKYLFRKEGQNVTLSCEQNLNHDAMYWYRQDPGQGLRLIYYSQIVNDFQKGDIAEGYSVSREKKESFPLTVTSAQKNPTAFYLCASTFFRTKDENEQFFGPGTRLTVL.

This chain uses TRBV19 with TRBJ2-7, with TRBD2 matching over 7 bases. CDR3 length: 13 amino acids. Germline V gene sequence: CDR1 LNHDA, CDR2 SQIVND (reference sequence). J was trimmed by 6 bases and V by 3 bases; bases with no gene match: 5. DNA for the CDR3: TGTGCCAGTAGTATTAAGCGGGATTGCGAGCAGTACTTC. As protein: CASSIKRDCEQYF.

The J gene is TRBJ1-3, the V gene TRBV4-1; 7 bases match TRBD1. V gave up 4 bases and J gave up 0 bases; unmatched junction bases: 6. Germline V gene data show CDR1 as MGHRA and CDR2 as YSYEKL. This CDR3 is built from 16 residues. DNA of the CDR3: TGCGCCAGCAGCCCCCGGGACAGATCCTCTGGAAACACCATATATTTT. Translated: CASSPRDRSSGNTIYF.